The 14 T cell receptor beta chains presented below share a single source sample, sequenced in a study of CD8+ T cells in alopecia areata. Sequencing templates came from extracted RNA that was reverse transcribed into cDNA. The table came from immunoSEQ multiplex PCR; TCRdb's copy has only in-frame clones and leaves some out. The table shows around 12,000 clones, with more than 45% occurring only once. In alopecia areata patients, both lesional scalp punch biopsies and peripheral blood were collected. The sequenced sample was skin. Every receptor here comes from a human donor with alopecia areata.

The chain employs TRBV2 and TRBJ1-2, with a possible D match to TRBD1 (5 bases). The CDR3 covers 14 residues. The V end was cut by 3 bases, the J end by 4 bases, with 12 bases between. CDR1 is SNHLY, CDR2 FYNNEI, per germline. CDR3 sequence: CASSDGTALYGYTF. The CDR3, as DNA: TGTGCCAGCAGTGATGGGACGGCCCTCTATGGCTACACCTTC.

The rearrangement uses TRBV5-1 and TRBJ2-5, with D uncertain. Near its end, the DNA agrees better with TRBJ2-7, so the J call may be wrong. Germline values: CDR1 SGHRS, CDR2 YFSETQ. The CDR3 consists of 14 residues. CDR3 nucleotides: TGCGCCAGCAGCCTAATCCCCTCCTCCTACGAGCAGTACTTC. Translation gives CASSLIPSSYEQYF.

J is TRBJ2-3 and V is TRBV4-1; D is possibly TRBD2 (6 bases). The CDR3 is 15 amino acids. With 4 bases removed from V and 0 bases from J, the gap between germline ends came to 11 bases. Per the germline V gene, CDR1 is MGHRA and CDR2 is YSYEKL. CDR3 nucleotide sequence: TGCGCCAGCAGCCTAGCGGACCAGAGCACAGATACGCAGTATTTT. It translates to CASSLADQSTDTQYF.

This chain uses TRBV28 with TRBJ1-2; TRBD1 matches at 9 bases. CDR3 length: 17 residues. Per germline, CDR1 MDHEN and CDR2 SYDVKM. J gave up 4 bases and V 6 bases, and 15 bases lay outside the gene matches. The CDR3 DNA reads as TGTGCCAGCAGCCTCGGGGGTTCGGGACAGGGACCCTATGGCTACACCTTC. The encoded protein is CASSLGGSGQGPYGYTF.

This clone was picked up a small number of times. The genes are TRBV7-9 and TRBJ1-1; D unresolved. The CDR3 runs to 13 residues. V was trimmed by 5 bases and J by 5 bases, leaving 12 bases between them. The germline V gene encodes CDR1 SEHNR and CDR2 FQNEAQ (reference sequence). CDR3 in amino acids: CASSLTLFTEAFF. CDR3 sequence (DNA): TGTGCCAGCAGCCTGACACTTTTTACTGAAGCTTTCTTT.

The chain employs TRBV5-4 and TRBJ2-5; TRBD1 agrees at 7 bases. Germline-derived CDR1 and CDR2 are SGHNT and YYREEE (reference sequence). This CDR3 has 15 residues. V trimming: 2 bases; J trimming: 1 base; junction bases outside the gene matches: 5. The CDR3 loop reads CASSLGGQSQETQYF. The CDR3 DNA sequence: TGTGCCAGCAGCTTAGGGGGACAGTCCCAAGAGACCCAGTACTTC. Based on the CDR3 plus reference TRBV5-4 and TRBJ2-5, the full variable domain is ETGVTQSPTHLIKTRGQQVTLRCSSQSGHNTVSWYQQALGQGPQFIFQYYREEENGRGNFPPRFSGLQFPNYSSELNVNALELDDSALYLCASSLGGQSQETQYFGPGTRLLVL.

V and J are TRBV28 and TRBJ1-1; 7 nucleotides match TRBD1. The CDR3 spans 12 residues. CDR1 and CDR2 (germline): MDHEN, SYDVKM. After removal of 10 bases from V and 4 bases from J, the junction contained 6 bases not matched to a gene. CDR3 region: CATVRGSTEAFF. CDR3 DNA sequence: TGTGCCACCGTCAGGGGGTCCACTGAAGCTTTCTTT.

Sample share makes this clone large (0.1 to 1%). The chain recombines TRBV7-2 with TRBJ2-7, with D uncertain. This CDR3 is built from 13 residues. Germline V gene data show CDR1 as SGHTA and CDR2 as FQGNSA. V lost 2 bases to trimming and J lost 0 bases, with 5 bases between them. The CDR3 protein is CASSLKSSYEQYF. The CDR3 DNA follows: TGTGCCAGCAGCTTAAAGTCCTCCTACGAGCAGTACTTC.

The chain joins TRBV15 to TRBJ2-2; 7 bases are a match to TRBD1. The CDR3 runs 18 residues. CDR1 is LNHNV, CDR2 YYDKDF, per germline (reference sequence). V lost 0 bases and J lost 4; bases outside the gene matches: 11. This chain's CDR3 is CATSREVVSGGPTGELFF. DNA for the CDR3: TGTGCCACCAGCAGAGAAGTTGTTTCAGGGGGTCCCACCGGGGAGCTGTTTTTT.

The chain couples TRBV6-6 to TRBJ2-3, with TRBD2 matching 9 bases. This CDR3 is built from 15 residues. CDR1 and CDR2 from the germline V gene are MNHNY and SVGAGI (reference sequence). Losses at the gene ends were 8 bases for V and 4 bases for J; bases not matched to a gene: 10. This chain's CDR3 is CASRPSGELPDTQYF. The CDR3 nucleotides read TGTGCCAGCCGACCTAGCGGGGAATTACCAGATACGCAGTATTTT.

This clone was observed a single time. The rearrangement uses TRBV5-1 and TRBJ2-1; 14 nucleotides match TRBD2. The CDR3 has 21 residues. J lost 2 bases, V lost 2 bases, and 15 bases had no gene match. The germline V gene encodes CDR1 SGHRS and CDR2 YFSETQ. The chain's CDR3 is CASSFPSSGTSGSMAYNEQFF. In nucleotides, the CDR3 is TGCGCCAGCAGCTTTCCCTCATCCGGGACTAGCGGGAGTATGGCCTACAATGAGCAGTTCTTC.

The chain is built from TRBV4-1 and TRBJ2-7; TRBD2 matches 9 bases. V lost 2 bases, J lost 4 bases, and 9 bases stayed unmatched. CDR1 MGHRA and CDR2 YSYEKL come from the germline V gene. The CDR3 contains 16 residues. The CDR3 loop reads CASSQWASGVRYEQYF. CDR3 coding DNA: TGCGCCAGCAGCCAATGGGCTAGCGGGGTGAGGTACGAGCAGTACTTC.

This CDR3 is CASGSTWTIREFSNQPQHF. CDR3 sequence (DNA): TGTGCTAGTGGATCTACCTGGACAATTCGAGAATTTAGCAATCAGCCCCAGCATTTT. The V gene is TRBV12-5, the J gene TRBJ1-5, with a tentative D call TRBD1 (5 bases). Germline CDR1 is LGHNT and CDR2 is FRNRAP. CDR3 size: 19 residues. V gave up 6 bases and J gave up 0 bases, with 24 bases separating them.

On this clone itself: At one of its ends the junction is not consistent with the germline gene, which may arise from a read error. V is TRBV6-6 and J is TRBJ2-7; 9 nucleotides line up with TRBD1. The length of the CDR3 is 16 residues. Germline-derived CDR1 and CDR2 are MNHNY and SVGAGI (reference sequence). The CDR3 here is CASSYIMGQGPYEQYF. CDR3 nucleotides: TGTGCCAGTAGTTATATAATGGGACAGGGACCCTACGAGCAGTACTTC.